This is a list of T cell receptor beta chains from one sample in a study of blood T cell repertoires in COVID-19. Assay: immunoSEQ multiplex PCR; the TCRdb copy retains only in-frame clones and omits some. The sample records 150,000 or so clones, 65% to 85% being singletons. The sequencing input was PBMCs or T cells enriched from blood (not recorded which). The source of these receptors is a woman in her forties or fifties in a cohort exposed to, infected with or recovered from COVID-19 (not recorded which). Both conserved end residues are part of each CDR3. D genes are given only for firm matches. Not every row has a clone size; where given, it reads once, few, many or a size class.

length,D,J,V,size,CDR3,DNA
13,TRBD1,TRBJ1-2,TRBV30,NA,CAWSKGQLYGYTF,TGTGCCTGGAGTAAGGGACAGTTATATGGCTACACCTTC
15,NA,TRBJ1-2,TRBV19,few,CASSLDTGTIGGYTF,TGTGCCAGTAGCTTGGACACCGGGACAATAGGGGGCTACACCTTC
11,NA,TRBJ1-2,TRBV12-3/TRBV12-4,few,CASSSFYGYTF,TGTGCCAGCAGTTCATTCTATGGCTACACCTTC
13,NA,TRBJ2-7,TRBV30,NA,CAWGREISYEQYF,TGTGCCTGGGGCCGGGAAATCTCCTACGAGCAGTACTTC
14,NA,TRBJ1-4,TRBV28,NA,CASSLGGGDEKLFF,TGTGCCAGCAGTCTCGGGGGGGGTGATGAAAAACTGTTTTTT
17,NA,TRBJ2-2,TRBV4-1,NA,CASSFRSGTQEVGELFF,TGCGCCAGCAGCTTCAGGTCCGGGACTCAAGAGGTCGGGGAGCTGTTTTTT
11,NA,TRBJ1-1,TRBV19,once,CASRGLTEAFF,TGTGCCAGTAGGGGCCTCACTGAAGCTTTCTTT
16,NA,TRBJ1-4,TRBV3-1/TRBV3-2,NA,CASSHTKERDNEKLFF,TGTGCCAGCAGCCACACCAAGGAGAGGGATAATGAAAAACTGTTTTTT
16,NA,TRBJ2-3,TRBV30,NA,CAWTRGATGLGDTQYF,TGTGCCTGGACCAGGGGGGCAACAGGGTTAGGAGATACGCAGTATTTT
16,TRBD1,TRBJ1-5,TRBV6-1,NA,CASSEEGTGWAQPQHF,TGTGCCAGCAGTGAAGAAGGGACAGGGTGGGCTCAGCCCCAGCATTTT